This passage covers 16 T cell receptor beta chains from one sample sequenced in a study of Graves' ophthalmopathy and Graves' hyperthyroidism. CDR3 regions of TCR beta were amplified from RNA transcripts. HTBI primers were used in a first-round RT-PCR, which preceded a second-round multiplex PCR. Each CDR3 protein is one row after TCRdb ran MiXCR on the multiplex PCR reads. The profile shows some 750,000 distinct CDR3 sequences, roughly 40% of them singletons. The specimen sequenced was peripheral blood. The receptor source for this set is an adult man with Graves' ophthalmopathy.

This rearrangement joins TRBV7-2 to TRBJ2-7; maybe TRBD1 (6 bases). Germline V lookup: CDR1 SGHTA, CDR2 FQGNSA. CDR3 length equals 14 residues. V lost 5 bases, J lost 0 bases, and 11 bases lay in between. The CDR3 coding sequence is TGTGCCAGCAGCCTAAACAGGGACTCCTACGAGCAGTACTTC. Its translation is CASSLNRDSYEQYF.

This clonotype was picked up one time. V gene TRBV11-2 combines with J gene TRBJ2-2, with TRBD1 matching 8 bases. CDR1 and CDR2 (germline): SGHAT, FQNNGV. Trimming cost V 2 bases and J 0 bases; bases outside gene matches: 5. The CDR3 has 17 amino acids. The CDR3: CASSLKGQVSNTGELFF. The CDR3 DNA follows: TGTGCCAGCAGCTTAAAGGGACAGGTATCGAACACCGGGGAGCTGTTTTTT.

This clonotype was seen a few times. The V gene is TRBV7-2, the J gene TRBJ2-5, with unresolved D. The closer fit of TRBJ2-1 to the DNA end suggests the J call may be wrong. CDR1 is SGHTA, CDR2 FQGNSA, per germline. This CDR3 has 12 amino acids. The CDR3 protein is CASSLVSGWQFF. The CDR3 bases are TGTGCCAGCAGCTTAGTAAGTGGATGGCAGTTCTTC.

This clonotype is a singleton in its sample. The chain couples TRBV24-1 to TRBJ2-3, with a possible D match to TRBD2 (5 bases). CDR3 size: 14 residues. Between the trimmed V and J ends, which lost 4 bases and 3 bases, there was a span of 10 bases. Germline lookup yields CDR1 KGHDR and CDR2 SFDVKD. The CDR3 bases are TGTGCCACCAGTGAAGGAAGGAGGACAGATACGCAGTATTTT. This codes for CATSEGRRTDTQYF.

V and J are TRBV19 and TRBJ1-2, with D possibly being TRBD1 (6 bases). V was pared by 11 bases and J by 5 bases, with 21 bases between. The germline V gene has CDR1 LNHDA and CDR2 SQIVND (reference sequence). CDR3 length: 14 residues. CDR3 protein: CAWGAPGYGYGYTF. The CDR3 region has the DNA TGTGCCTGGGGGGCTCCGGGCTATGGGTATGGCTACACCTTC.

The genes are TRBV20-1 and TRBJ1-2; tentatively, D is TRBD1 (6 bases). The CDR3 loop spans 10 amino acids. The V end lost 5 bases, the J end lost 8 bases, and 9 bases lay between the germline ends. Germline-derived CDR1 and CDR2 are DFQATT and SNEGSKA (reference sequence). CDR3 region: CSADGQGYTF. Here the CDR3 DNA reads TGCAGTGCTGATGGACAGGGCTACACCTTC.

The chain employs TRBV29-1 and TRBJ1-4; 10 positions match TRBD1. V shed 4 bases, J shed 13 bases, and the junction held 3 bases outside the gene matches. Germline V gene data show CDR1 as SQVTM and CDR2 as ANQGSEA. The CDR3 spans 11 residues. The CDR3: CSVADRGRLFF. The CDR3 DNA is TGCAGCGTTGCCGACAGGGGGCGACTGTTTTTT.

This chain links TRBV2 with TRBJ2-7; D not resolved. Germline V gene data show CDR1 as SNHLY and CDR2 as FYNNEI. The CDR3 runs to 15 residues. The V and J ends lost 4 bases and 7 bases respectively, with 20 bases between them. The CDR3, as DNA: TGTGCCAGCAGTGTATACGGGTCGAGCCCTCGGGAGCAGTACTTC. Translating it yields CASSVYGSSPREQYF.

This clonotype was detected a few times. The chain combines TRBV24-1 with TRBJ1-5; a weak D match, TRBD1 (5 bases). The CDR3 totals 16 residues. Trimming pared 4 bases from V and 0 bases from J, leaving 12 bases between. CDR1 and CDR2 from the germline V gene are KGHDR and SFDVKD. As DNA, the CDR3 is TGTGCCACCAGTGACCCGACGGGGGATAGCAATCAGCCCCAGCATTTT. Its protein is CATSDPTGDSNQPQHF.

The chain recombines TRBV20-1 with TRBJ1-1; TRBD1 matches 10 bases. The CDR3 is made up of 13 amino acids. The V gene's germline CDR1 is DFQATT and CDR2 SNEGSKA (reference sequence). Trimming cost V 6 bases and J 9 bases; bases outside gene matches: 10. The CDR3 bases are TGCAGTGCACCAACCGGGACAGGGGCAAAAGCTTTCTTT. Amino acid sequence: CSAPTGTGAKAFF.

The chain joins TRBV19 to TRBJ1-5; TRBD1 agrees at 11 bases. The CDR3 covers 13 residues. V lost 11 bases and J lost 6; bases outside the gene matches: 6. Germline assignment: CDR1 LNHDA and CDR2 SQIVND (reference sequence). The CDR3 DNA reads TGTGCCGGTACCGGGACAGGGGGTCAGCCCCAGCATTTT. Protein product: CAGTGTGGQPQHF.

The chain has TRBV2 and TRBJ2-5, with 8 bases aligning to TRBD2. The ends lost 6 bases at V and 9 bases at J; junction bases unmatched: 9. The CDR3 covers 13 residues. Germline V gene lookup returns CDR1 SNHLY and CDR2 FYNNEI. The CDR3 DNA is TGTGCCAGCAGCCCGCAGGGGACTAGAGCCCAGTACTTC. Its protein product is CASSPQGTRAQYF.

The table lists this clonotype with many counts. As DNA, the CDR3 is TGTGCCAGCAGTACCGCCACGGACAGGGTCTGGACAAATCAGCCCCAGCATTTT. Amino acids: CASSTATDRVWTNQPQHF. This sequence joins TRBV25-1 and TRBJ1-5; 8 nucleotides align to TRBD1. This CDR3 is built from 18 residues. V gave up 5 bases and J gave up 4 bases; unmatched junction bases: 16. CDR1 is MGHDK and CDR2 is SYGVNS in the germline V gene. Variable domain in full (rest from reference TRBV25-1 and TRBJ1-5): EADIYQTPRYLVIGTGKKITLECSQTMGHDKMYWYQQDPGMELHLIHYSYGVNSTEKGDLSSESTVSRIRTEHFPLTLESARPSHTSQYLCASSTATDRVWTNQPQHFGDGTRLSIL.

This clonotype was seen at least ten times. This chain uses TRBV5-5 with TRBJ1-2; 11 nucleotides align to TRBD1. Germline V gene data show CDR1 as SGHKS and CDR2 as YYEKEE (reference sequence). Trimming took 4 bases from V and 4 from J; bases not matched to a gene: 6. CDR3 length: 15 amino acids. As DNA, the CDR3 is TGTGCCAGCAGCAGGACAGGGGGCGGAGGCTATGGCTACACCTTC. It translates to CASSRTGGGGYGYTF.

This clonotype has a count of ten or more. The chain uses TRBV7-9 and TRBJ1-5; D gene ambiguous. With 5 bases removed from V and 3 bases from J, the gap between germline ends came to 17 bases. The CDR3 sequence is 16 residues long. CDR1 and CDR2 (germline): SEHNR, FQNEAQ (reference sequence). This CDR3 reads CASSPTEGVTNQPQHF. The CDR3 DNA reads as TGTGCCAGCAGCCCTACCGAGGGAGTGACCAATCAGCCCCAGCATTTT.

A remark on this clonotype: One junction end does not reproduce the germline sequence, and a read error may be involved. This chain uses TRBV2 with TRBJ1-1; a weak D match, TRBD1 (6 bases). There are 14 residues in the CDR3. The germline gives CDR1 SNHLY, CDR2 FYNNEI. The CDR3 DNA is TGTTCCAGCAGCCTGGGGGCTGTTGGAACTGAAGCTTTCTTT. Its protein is CSSSLGAVGTEAFF.